This TCR beta chain was identified during a study of blood T cell repertoires in COVID-19. For the study at large: There were acute and convalescent COVID-19 samples, and they came from the United States, Italy and Spain. Sample material is recorded as cDNA or gDNA derived from T cells, B-cell-depleted T cells, or PBMCs.

This clone was recorded only once. Original data processing: By means of reference gene primer amplification, nucleated cell counts were estimated. Assay used: immunoSEQ multiplex PCR; TCRdb lists only in-frame clones, some missing. V and J calls plus clone size are reproduced from that table; the DNA served to infer D and trimming. Altogether about 190,000 clones are present, around 80% being singletons, with the ten largest covering about 2.8%. Deletions cut 2 bases from V and 4 bases from J, with 8 bases between. CDR3 length: 13 residues. Per germline, CDR1 MNHEY and CDR2 SVGAGI. The receptor was isolated from an elderly woman with active or convalescent COVID-19. What was sequenced was peripheral blood. The chain links TRBV6-5 to TRBJ1-2; D unclear. CDR3 nucleotide sequence: TGTGCCAGCAGTTACGGGCAGCTCTATGGCTACACCTTC. Protein sequence: CASSYGQLYGYTF.